One sample yielded the 2 T cell receptor beta chains listed below, sequenced in a study of prognosis after radiotherapy for stage I lung cancer. Genomic DNA was subjected to two-round multiplex PCR for amplification of TCR beta CDR3. Amplification during the initial PCR round employed primers specific to each TRBV and TRBJ gene. TCRdb used MiXCR to reprocess the multiplex PCR reads, holding one entry per CDR3 protein. The sample records about 35,000 distinct CDR3 sequences, around 30% being singletons. The sequencing here drew on PBMCs, taken before or after stereotactic body radiation therapy (not recorded which). These receptor sequences come from a donor aged 50 or older with non-small cell lung cancer.

The V and J genes are TRBV6-1 and TRBJ1-1, with D possibly TRBD1 on 5 matching bases. V lost 7 bases and J lost 3, with 9 bases in between. This CDR3 has 12 amino acids. CDR1 and CDR2 (germline): MNHNS, SASEGT. The CDR3 sequence: CASNGAHTEAFF. In nucleotides, the CDR3 is TGTGCCAGCAACGGGGCGCACACTGAAGCTTTCTTT.

Details on this clonotype: This may stem from a read error, because a much larger clone lies one nucleotide away. The chain links TRBV2 to TRBJ2-5, with 7 bases aligning to TRBD2. This CDR3 is built from 13 residues. After removal of 6 bases from V and 7 bases from J, the junction contained 8 bases not matched to a gene. The germline CDR1 and CDR2 sequences are SNHLY and FYNNEI. CDR3 protein: CASSQPPGGTQYF. The CDR3 DNA reads as TGTGCCAGCAGCCAACCACCGGGGGGGACCCAGTACTTC.